This TCR beta chain was documented in a study of shared clonotypes between healthy human individuals. For the study at large: Contributing individuals were two females and a few males aged 18 to 49. CD4 naive and CD4 memory each took three plates per donor, while CD8 naive took two and CD8 memory one.

Here immunoSEQ multiplex PCR was the method, and the copy in TCRdb shows in-frame clones only, minus some. The sample consists of roughly 1,500,000 clones, around 98% of them appearing once. Germline trimming cut 4 bases from V and 8 bases from J; bases unmatched to any gene: 2. Per the germline V gene, CDR1 is SNHLY and CDR2 is FYNNEI. The CDR3 covers 13 residues. The source of this sequence is a man aged 25 to 45 in good health. Sequenced material: naive CD4+ T cells sorted from blood. Noted subset: CD45RA+ positively selected. V usage is TRBV2 and J usage is TRBJ2-1; 10 positions match TRBD2. Here the CDR3 reads CASSAGLADEQFF. In DNA form, the CDR3 reads TGTGCCAGCAGTGCCGGACTAGCGGATGAGCAGTTCTTC.